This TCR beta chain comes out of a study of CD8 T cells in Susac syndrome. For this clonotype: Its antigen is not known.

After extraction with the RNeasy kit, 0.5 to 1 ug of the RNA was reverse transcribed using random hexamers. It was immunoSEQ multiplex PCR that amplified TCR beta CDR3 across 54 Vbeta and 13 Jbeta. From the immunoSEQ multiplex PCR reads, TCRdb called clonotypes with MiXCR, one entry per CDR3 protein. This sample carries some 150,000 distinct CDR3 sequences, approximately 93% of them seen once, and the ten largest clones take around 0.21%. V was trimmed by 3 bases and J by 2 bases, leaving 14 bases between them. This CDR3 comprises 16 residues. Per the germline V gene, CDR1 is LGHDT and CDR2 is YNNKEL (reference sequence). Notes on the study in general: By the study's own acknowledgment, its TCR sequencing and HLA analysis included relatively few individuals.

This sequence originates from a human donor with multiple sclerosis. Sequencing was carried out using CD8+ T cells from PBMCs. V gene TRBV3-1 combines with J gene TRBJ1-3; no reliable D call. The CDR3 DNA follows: TGTGCCAGCAGCCAGGCGCCCAGGACGGCTGGAAACACCATATATTTT. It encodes CASSQAPRTAGNTIYF.